This T cell receptor (beta chain) comes out of a study of neoadjuvant anti-PD-1 for oral cavity cancer. The overall study: Most patients had three to four biweekly doses of 3 mg/kg nivolumab before resection.

Trimming cost V 2 bases and J 0 bases, with 8 bases left between them. The CDR3 is 14 residues long. Germline V CDR1 and CDR2: SNHLY, FYNNEI. Time point denoted: after neoadjuvant nivolumab, at surgical resection. Blood cells were analyzed directly, without culture or expansion. The protocol was immunoSEQ multiplex PCR, while the TCRdb copy is restricted to in-frame clones and leaves out a portion. The sample has approximately 14,000 clones, approximately 72% seen once. This clone came up a few times. This receptor was obtained from a person between 35 and 79 years old with oral cavity squamous cell carcinoma. V usage is TRBV2 and J usage is TRBJ2-7, with no clear D. Source: PBMCs, taken after nivolumab (anti-PD-1) treatment. CDR3 DNA: TGTGCCAGCAGTGAAATGCACAGCTCCTACGAGCAGTACTTC. Translation gives CASSEMHSSYEQYF.